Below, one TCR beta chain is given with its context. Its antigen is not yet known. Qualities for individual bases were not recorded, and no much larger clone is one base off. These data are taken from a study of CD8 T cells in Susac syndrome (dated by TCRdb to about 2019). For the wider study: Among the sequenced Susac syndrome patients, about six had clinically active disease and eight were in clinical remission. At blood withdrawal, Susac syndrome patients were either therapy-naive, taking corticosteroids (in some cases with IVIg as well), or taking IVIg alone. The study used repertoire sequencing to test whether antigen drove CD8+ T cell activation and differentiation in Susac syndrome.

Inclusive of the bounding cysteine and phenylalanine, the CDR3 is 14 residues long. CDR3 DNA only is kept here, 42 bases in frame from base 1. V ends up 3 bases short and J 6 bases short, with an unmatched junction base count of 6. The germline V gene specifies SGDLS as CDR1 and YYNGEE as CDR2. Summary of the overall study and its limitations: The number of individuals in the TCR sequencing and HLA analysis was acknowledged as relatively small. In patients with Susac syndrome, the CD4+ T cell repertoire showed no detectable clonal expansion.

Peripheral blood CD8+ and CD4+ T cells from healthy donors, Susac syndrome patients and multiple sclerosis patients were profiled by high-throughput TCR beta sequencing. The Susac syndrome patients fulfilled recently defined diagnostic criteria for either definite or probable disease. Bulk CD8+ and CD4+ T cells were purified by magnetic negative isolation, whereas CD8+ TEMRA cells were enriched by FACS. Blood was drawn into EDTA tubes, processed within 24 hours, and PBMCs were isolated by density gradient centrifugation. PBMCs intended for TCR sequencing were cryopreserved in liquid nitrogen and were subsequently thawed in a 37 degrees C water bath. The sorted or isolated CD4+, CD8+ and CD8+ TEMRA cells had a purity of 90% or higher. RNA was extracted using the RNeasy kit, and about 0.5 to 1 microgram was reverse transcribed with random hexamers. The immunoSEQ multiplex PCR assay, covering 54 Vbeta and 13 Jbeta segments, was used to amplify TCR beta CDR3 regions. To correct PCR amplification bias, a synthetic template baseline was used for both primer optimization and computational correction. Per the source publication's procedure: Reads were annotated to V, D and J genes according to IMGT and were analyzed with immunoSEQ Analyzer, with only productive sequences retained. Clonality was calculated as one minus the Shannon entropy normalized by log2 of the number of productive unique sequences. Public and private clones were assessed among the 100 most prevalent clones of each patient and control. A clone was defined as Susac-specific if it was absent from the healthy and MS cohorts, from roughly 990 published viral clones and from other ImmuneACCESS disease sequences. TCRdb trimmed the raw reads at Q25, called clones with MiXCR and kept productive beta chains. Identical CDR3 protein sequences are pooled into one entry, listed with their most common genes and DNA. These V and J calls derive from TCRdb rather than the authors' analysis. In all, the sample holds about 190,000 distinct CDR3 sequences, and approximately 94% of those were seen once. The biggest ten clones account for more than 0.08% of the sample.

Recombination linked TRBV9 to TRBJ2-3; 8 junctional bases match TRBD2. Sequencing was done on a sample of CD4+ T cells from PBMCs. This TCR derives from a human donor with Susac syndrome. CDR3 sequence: CASSGSGGPDTQYF. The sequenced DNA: TGTGCCAGCAGCGGAAGCGGGGGACCCGATACGCAGTATTTT.